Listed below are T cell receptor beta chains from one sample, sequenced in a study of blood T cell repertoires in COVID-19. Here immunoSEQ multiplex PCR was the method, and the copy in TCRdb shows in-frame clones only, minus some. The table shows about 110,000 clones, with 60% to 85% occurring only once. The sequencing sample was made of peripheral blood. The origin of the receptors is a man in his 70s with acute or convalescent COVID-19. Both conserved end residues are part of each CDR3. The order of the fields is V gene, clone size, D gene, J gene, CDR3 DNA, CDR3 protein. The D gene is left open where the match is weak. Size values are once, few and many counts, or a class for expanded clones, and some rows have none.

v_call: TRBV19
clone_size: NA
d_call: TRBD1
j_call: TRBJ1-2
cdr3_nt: TGTGCCAGTTACAGACAGGGAACGGGAGGCTACACCTTC
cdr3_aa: CASYRQGTGGYTF

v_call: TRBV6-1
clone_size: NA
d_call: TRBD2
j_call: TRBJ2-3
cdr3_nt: TGTGCCAGCAGTGAAGGGGTACTAGCGGGGGATACAGATACGCAGTATTTT
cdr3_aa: CASSEGVLAGDTDTQYF

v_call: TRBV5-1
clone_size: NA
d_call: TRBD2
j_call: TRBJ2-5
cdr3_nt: TGCGCCAGCATGCTTGGAGGTCTTAGCGGGGGGGCCGGGGAGACCCAGTACTTC
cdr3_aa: CASMLGGLSGGAGETQYF

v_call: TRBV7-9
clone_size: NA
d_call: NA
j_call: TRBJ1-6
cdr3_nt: TGTGCCAGCAGCTTAGATGGGACTCCCTATAATTCACCCCTCCACTTT
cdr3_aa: CASSLDGTPYNSPLHF

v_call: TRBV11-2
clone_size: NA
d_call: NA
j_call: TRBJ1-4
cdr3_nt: TGTGCCAGCAGTCCAAGGGGGGGCACAAGTGAAAAACTGTTTTTT
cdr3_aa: CASSPRGGTSEKLFF

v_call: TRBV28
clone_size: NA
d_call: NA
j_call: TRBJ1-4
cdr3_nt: TGTGCCAGCAGTTCGTTAAGTCCCACTGTTTTT
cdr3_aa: CASSSLSPTVF

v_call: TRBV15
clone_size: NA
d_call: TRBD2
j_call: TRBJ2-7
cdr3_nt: TGTGCCACCAGCAGAGGACTAGCGGGGCTCGAGCAGTACTTC
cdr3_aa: CATSRGLAGLEQYF

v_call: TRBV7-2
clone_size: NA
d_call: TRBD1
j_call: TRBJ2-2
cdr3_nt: TGTGCCAGCAGCTTGATAGCCCCGACAGGGGCGCCGAACACCGGGGAGCTGTTTTTT
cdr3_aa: CASSLIAPTGAPNTGELFF

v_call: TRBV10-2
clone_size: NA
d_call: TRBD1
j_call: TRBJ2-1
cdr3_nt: TGCGCCAGCAGCGCCGGGACAGCTTACAATGAGCAGTTCTTC
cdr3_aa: CASSAGTAYNEQFF

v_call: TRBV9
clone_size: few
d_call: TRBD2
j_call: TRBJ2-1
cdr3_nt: TGTGCCAGCAGCGTAGGCATAAGCGGGGGAACCTACAATGAGCAGTTCTTC
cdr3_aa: CASSVGISGGTYNEQFF

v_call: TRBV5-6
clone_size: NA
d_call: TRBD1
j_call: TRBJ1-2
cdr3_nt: TGTGCCAGCAGCCTGGACAGGGGGTCCGGTGACTACACCTTC
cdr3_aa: CASSLDRGSGDYTF

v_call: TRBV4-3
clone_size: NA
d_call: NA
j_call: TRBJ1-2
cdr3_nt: TGCGCCAGCAGCCAAGATGCGGGGGCGAATAACTATGGCTACACCTTC
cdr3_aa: CASSQDAGANNYGYTF

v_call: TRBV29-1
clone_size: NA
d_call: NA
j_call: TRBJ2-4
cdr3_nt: TGCAGCGTTGAAGCGACAGGTTCCAAAAACATTCAGTACTTC
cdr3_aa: CSVEATGSKNIQYF

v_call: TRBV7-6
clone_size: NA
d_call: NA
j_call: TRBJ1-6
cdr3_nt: TGTGCCAGCAGCTCCGGACAGAACTATAATTCACCCCTCCACTTT
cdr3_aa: CASSSGQNYNSPLHF

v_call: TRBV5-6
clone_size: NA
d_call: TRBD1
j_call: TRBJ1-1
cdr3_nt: TGTGCCAGCAGAGACTCCGGGACAGGGAACACTGAAGCTTTCTTT
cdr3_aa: CASRDSGTGNTEAFF

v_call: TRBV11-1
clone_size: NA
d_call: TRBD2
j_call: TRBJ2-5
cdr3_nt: TGTGCCAGCAGCTTAGCGGGAGCGGGGGGGGCTAAGACCCAGTACTTC
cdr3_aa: CASSLAGAGGAKTQYF

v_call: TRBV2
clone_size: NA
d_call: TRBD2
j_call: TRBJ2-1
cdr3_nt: TGTGCCAGGACGACTAGCGGGGGGCAATACAATGAGCAGTTCTTC
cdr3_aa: CARTTSGGQYNEQFF

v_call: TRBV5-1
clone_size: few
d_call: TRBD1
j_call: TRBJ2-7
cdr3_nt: TGCGCCAGCAGCAAGACAGGGGGCGCGGACGAGCAGTACTTC
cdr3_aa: CASSKTGGADEQYF

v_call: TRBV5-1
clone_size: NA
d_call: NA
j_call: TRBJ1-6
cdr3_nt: TGCGCCAGCAGCTTGAGGGGCAGGGGTGATTCACCCCTCCACTTT
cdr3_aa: CASSLRGRGDSPLHF

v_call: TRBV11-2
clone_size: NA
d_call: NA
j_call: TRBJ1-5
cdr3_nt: TGTGCCAGCAGCTCCCAGGGTTCCAATCAGCCCCAGCATTTT
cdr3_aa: CASSSQGSNQPQHF

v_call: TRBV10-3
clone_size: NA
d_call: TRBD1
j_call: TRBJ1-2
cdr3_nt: TGTGCCATCAGTGAGTCCGGGACAGACGATGGCTACACCTTC
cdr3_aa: CAISESGTDDGYTF

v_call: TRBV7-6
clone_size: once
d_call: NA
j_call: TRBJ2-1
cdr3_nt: TGTGCCAGCAGCTGGACAGAGGTAGCGCCCTACAATGAGCAGTTCTTC
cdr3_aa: CASSWTEVAPYNEQFF

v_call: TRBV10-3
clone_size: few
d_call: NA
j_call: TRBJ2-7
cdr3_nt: TGTGCCATCAGTGAGGCAGGGAAAGGGATCTACGAGCAGTACTTC
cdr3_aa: CAISEAGKGIYEQYF

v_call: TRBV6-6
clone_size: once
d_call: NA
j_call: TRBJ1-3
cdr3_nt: TGTGCCAGCAGTCCCCCTTGGATGGGGGGGGCCTTCTCTGGAAACACCATATATTTT
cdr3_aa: CASSPPWMGGAFSGNTIYF

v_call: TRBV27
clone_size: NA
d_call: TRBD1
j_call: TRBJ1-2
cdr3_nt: TGTGCCAGCAGTCCAGGACAGGGTTATTATGTGGGCTACACCTTC
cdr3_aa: CASSPGQGYYVGYTF

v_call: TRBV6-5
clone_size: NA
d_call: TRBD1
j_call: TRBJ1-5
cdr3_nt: TGTGCCAGCAGTTACAGGGGGCGAGATCAGCCCCAGCATTTT
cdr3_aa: CASSYRGRDQPQHF

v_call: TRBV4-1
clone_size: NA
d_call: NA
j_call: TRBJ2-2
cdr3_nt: TGCGCCAGCAGCCGCGGAGGGTTACCCCCGGCCACCGGGGAGCTGTTTTTT
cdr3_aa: CASSRGGLPPATGELFF

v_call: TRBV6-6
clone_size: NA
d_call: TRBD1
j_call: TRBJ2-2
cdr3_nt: TGTGCCAGCAGTCCAAGGGGGCGACAGGCGAACACCGGGGAGCTGTTTTTT
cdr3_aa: CASSPRGRQANTGELFF

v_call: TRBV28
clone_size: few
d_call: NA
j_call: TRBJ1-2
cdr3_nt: TGTGCCAGCGGTCGGGAGTTAGTTGGCTACACCTTC
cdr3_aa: CASGRELVGYTF

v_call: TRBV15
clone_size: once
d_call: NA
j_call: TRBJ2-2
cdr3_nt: TGTGCCACCAGCAGAGTCGTGGGGGCGCGAGACACCGGGGAGCTGTTTTTT
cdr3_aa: CATSRVVGARDTGELFF

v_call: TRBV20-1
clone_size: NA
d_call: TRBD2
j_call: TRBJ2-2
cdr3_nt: TGCAGTGCCCGGACTAGCCCGTTTTTT
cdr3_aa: CSARTSPFF

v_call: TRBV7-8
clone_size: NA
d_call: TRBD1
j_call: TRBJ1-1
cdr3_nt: TGTGCCAGCAGCCCCTCACGGGACAGCATAACTGAAGCTTTCTTT
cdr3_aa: CASSPSRDSITEAFF

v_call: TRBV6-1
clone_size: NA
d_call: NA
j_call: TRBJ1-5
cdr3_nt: TGTGCCAGCAGTGAACCGAGCGATCCGGGACACCTATATAGCAATCAGCCCCAGCATTTT
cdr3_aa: CASSEPSDPGHLYSNQPQHF

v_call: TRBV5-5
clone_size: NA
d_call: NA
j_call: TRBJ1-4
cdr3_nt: TGTGCCAGCAGCCCTAGGACAGCCTTTAATGAAAAACTGTTTTTT
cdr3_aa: CASSPRTAFNEKLFF

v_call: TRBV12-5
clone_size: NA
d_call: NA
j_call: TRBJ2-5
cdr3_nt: TGTGCTAGTGGTTTACCACAGGGCCAAGAGACCCAGTACTTC
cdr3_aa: CASGLPQGQETQYF

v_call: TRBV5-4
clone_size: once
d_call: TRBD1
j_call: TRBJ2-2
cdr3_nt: TGTGCCAGCAGCCCGGGACAGGACACCGGGGAGCTGTTTTTT
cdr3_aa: CASSPGQDTGELFF

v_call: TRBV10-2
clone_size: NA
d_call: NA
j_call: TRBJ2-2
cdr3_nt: TGCGCCACCATGACAGAACACACCGGGGAGCTGTTTTTT
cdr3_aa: CATMTEHTGELFF

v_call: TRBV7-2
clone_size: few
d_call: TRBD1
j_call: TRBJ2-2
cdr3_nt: TGTGCCAGCAGCTCGTGGACAGGGTGGGGCACCGGGGAGCTGTTTTTT
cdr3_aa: CASSSWTGWGTGELFF

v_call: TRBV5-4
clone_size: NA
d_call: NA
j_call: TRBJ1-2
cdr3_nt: TGTGCCAGCAGCTCTGAGGATAACTATGGCTACACCTTC
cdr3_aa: CASSSEDNYGYTF

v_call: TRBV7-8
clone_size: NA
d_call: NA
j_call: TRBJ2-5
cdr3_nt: TGTGCCAGCAGCCGACAGTCGCAAGAGACCCAGTACTTC
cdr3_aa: CASSRQSQETQYF

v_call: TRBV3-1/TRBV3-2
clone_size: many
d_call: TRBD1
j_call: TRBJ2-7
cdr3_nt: TGTGCCAGCAGCCCTTTACGGGACAGTTCCTACGAGCAGTACTTC
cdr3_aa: CASSPLRDSSYEQYF

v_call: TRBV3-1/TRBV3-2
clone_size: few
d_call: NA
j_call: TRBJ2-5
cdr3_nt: TGTGCCAGCAGCCAAGATTGGAGGGGTCAAGAGACCCAGTACTTC
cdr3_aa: CASSQDWRGQETQYF

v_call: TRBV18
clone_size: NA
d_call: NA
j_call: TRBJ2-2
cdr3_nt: TGTGCCAGCTCACGACAGGAGAACACCGGGGAGCTGTTTTTT
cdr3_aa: CASSRQENTGELFF

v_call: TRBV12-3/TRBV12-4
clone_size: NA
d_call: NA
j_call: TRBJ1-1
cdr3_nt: TGTGCCAGCTCGCGGCCAGCGAACACTGAAGCTTTCTTT
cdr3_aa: CASSRPANTEAFF

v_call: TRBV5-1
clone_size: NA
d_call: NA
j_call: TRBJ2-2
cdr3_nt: TGCGCCAGCAACTGGGGCGGTTCAAGAACCGGGGAGCTGTTTTTT
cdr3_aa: CASNWGGSRTGELFF

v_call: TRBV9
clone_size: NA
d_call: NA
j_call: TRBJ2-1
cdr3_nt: TGTGCCAGCAGCGTAGGGAGCTCCTACAATGAGCAGTTCTTC
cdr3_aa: CASSVGSSYNEQFF

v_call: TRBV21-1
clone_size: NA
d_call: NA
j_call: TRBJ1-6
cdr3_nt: TGTGCCAGCAGAGAGGGGGCCCTCTATAATTCACCCCTCCACTTT
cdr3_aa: CASREGALYNSPLHF

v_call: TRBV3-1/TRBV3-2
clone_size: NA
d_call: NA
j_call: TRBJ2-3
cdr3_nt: TGTGCCAGCAGCCAAGATCCGAAACACGCTGATACGCAGTATTTT
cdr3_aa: CASSQDPKHADTQYF